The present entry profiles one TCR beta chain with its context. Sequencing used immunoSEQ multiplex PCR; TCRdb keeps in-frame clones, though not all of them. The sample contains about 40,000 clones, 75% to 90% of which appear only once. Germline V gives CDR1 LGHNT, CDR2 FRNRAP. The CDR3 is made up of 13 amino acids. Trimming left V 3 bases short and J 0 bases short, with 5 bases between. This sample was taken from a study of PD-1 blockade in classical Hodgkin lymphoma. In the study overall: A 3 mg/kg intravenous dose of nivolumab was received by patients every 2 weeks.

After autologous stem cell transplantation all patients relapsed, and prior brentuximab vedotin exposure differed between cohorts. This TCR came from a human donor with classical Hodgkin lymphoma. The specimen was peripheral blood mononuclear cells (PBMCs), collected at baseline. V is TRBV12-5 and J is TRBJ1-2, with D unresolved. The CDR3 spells CASGFESNYGYTF. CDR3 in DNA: TGTGCTAGTGGTTTCGAGTCTAACTATGGCTACACCTTC.